This T cell receptor beta chain stems from a study of glioma-infiltrating T cells after dendritic cell vaccination. Study at large: Patients had newly diagnosed or recurrent glioblastoma and received dendritic cell vaccines.

J was trimmed by 8 bases and V by 0 bases; bases with no gene match: 5. CDR3 size: 15 residues. The germline V gene encodes CDR1 SGHRS and CDR2 YFSETQ. The method was immunoSEQ multiplex PCR; TCRdb's version includes in-frame clones alone and lacks a portion of them. The profile shows about 82,000 clones, around 90% of them singletons. This clone was observed once. The material was blood, obtained before dendritic cell vaccination. The V and J genes are TRBV5-1 and TRBJ1-6; TRBD1 matches at 7 bases. This TCR was sampled from a human donor with glioblastoma. DNA for the CDR3: TGCGCCAGCAGCTTGGCCCCAGGGGGAGATTCACCCCTCCACTTT. Translation: CASSLAPGGDSPLHF.